The present TCR beta chain was sequenced within a study of technical replicates of blood from several donors. This CDR3 spans 15 amino acids. Germline assignment: CDR1 KGHSH and CDR2 LQKENI. The ends were cut back, 6 bases at V and 2 bases at J, with 13 bases in the middle. Assay used: immunoSEQ multiplex PCR; TCRdb lists only in-frame clones, some missing. The sample contains more than 70,000 clones, 90% to 95% of which appear only once. Sequencing was carried out using T cells isolated from PBMCs. The rearrangement links TRBV18 to TRBJ1-4, with D tentatively TRBD1 (6 bases). The TCR originated in a human donor in good health. This chain's CDR3 is CASSSQGGTNEKLFF. CDR3 DNA: TGTGCCAGCTCGTCACAGGGTGGGACTAATGAAAAACTGTTTTTT.